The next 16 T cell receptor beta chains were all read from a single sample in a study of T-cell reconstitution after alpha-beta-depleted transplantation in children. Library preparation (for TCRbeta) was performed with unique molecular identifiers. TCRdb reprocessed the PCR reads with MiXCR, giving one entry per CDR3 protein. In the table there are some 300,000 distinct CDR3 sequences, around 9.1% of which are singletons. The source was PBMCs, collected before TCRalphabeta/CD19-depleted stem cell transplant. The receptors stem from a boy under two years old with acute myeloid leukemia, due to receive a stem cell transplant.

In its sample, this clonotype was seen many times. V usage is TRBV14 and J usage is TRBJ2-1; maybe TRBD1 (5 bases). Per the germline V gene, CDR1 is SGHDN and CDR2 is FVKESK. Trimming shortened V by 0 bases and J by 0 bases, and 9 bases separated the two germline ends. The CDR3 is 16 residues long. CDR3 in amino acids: CASSQDGHSSYNEQFF. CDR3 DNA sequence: TGTGCCAGCAGCCAAGACGGACACAGCTCCTACAATGAGCAGTTCTTC. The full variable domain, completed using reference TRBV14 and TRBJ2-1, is EAGVTQFPSHSVIEKGQTVTLRCDPISGHDNLYWYRRVMGKEIKFLLHFVKESKQDESGMPNNRFLAERTGGTYSTLKVQPAELEDSGVYFCASSQDGHSSYNEQFFGPGTRLTVL.

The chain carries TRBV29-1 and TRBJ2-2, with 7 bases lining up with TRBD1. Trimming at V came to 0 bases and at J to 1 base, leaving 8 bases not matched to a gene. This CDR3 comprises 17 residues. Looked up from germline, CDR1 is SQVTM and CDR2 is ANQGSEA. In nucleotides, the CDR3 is TGCAGCGTTGAAGATCAGTACAGGGGACGGAACACCGGGGAGCTGTTTTTT. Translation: CSVEDQYRGRNTGELFF.

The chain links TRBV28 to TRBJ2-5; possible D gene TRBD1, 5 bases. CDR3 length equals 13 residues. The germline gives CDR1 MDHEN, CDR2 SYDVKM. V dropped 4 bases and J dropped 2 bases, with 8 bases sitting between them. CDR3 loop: CASSWGLQETQYF. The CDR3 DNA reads TGTGCCAGCAGTTGGGGCCTACAAGAGACCCAGTACTTC. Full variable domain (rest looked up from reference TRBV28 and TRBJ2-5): DVKVTQSSRYLVKRTGEKVFLECVQDMDHENMFWYRQDPGLGLRLIYFSYDVKMKEKGDIPEGYSVSREKKERFSLILESASTNQTSMYLCASSWGLQETQYFGPGTRLLVL.

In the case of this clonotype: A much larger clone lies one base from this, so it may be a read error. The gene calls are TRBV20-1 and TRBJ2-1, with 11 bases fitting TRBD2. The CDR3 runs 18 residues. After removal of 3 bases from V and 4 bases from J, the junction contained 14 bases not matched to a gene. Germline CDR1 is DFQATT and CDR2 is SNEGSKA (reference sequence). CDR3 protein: CSASDPIAGGTPYNEQFF. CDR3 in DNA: TGCAGTGCTAGCGATCCTATAGCGGGAGGGACCCCTTACAATGAGCAGTTCTTC.

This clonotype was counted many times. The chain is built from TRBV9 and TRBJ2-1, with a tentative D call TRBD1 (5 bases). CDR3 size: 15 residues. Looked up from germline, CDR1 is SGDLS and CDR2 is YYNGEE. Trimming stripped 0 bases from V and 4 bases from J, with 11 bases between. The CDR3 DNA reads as TGTGCCAGCAGCGTAGGGGGCCACCCTTACAATGAGCAGTTCTTC. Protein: CASSVGGHPYNEQFF.

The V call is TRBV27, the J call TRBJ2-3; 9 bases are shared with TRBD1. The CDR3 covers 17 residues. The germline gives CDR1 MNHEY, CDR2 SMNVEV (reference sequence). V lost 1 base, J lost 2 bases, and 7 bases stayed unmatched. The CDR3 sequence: CASSLLEGQGYTDTQYF. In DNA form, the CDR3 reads TGTGCCAGCAGTTTATTAGAGGGACAGGGATACACAGATACGCAGTATTTT.

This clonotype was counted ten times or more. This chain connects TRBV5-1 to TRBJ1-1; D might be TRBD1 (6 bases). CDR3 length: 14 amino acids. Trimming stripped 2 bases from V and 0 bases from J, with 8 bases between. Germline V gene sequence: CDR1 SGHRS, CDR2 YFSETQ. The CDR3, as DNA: TGCGCCAGCAGCTTCCGGGACATGAACACTGAAGCTTTCTTT. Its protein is CASSFRDMNTEAFF.

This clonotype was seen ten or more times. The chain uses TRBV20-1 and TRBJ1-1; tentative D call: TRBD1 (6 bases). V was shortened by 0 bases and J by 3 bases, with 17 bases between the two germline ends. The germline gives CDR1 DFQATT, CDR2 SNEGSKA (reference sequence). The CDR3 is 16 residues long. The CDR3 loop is CSARDQGQTFHTEAFF. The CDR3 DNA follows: TGCAGTGCTAGAGACCAAGGACAGACATTTCACACTGAAGCTTTCTTT.

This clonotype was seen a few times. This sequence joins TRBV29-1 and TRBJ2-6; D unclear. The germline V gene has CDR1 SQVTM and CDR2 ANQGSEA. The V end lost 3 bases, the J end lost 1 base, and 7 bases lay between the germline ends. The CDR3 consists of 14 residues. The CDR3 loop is CSVEWGSGANVLTF. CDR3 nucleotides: TGCAGCGTTGAGTGGGGATCTGGGGCCAACGTCCTGACTTTC. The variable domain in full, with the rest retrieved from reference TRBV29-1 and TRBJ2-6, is SAVISQKPSRDICQRGTSLTIQCQVDSQVTMMFWYRQQPGQSLTLIATANQGSEATYESGFVIDKFPISRPNLTFSTLTVSNMSPEDSSIYLCSVEWGSGANVLTFGAGSRLTVL.

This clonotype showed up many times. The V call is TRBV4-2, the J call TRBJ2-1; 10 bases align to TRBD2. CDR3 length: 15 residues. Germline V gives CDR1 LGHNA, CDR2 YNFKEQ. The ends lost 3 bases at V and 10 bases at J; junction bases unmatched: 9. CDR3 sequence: CASSQAERGGREQFF. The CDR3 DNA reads TGTGCCAGCAGCCAGGCCGAGCGGGGGGGCAGGGAGCAGTTCTTC.

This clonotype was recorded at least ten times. The CDR3 sequence is CASSRLAGEVTGELFF. CDR3 bases: TGTGCCAGTAGTCGATTAGCGGGAGAAGTCACCGGGGAGCTGTTTTTT. The chain carries TRBV19 and TRBJ2-2, with 9 bases fitting TRBD2. V lost 5 bases, J lost 4 bases, and 8 bases stayed unmatched. This CDR3 comprises 16 residues. From germline, CDR1 is LNHDA and CDR2 SQIVND (reference sequence).

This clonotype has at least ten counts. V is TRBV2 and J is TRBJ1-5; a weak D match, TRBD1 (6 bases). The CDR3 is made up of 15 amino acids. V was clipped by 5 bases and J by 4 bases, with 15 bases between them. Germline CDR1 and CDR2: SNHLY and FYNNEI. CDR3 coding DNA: TGTGCCAGCAGTTGGACAGCGGCTGGAAATCAGCCCCAGCATTTT. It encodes CASSWTAAGNQPQHF.

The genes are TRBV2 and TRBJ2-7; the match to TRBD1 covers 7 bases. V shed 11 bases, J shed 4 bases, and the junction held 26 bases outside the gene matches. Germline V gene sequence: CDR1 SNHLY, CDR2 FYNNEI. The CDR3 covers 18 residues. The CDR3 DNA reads TGTGCCTTCAGTTTAGCTCAAAAGAACAGGGGTCTCCTATACGAGCAGTACTTC. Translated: CAFSLAQKNRGLLYEQYF.

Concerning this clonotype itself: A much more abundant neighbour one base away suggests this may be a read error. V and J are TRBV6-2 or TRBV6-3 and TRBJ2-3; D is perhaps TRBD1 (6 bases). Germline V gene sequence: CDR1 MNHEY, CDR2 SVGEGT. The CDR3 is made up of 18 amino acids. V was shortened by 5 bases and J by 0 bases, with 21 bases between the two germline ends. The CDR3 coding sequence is TGTGCCAGCAGTGACTACCCACTCGGACAGCCCAGCACAGATACGCAGTATTTT. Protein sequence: CASSDYPLGQPSTDTQYF.

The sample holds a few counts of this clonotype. Here the CDR3 reads CASRALGADTQYF. The CDR3 DNA follows: TGTGCCAGCAGAGCTTTGGGTGCAGATACGCAGTATTTT. The chain is built from TRBV14 and TRBJ2-3, with D uncertain. Trimming took off 6 bases at V and 4 bases at J, with 11 bases between the two ends. Germline loops: CDR1 SGHDN, CDR2 FVKESK. This CDR3 is 13 amino acids long.

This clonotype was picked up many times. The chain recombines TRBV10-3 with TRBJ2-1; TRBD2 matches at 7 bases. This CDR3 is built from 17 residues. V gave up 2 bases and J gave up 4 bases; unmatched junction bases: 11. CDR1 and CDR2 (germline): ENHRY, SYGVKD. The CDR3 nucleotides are TGTGCCATCAGTGAGCCATCCTCGGGGGGTACATACAATGAGCAGTTCTTC. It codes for CAISEPSSGGTYNEQFF.